The 26 T cell receptor beta chains listed next were all sequenced from one sample in a study of PD-L1 blockade in urothelial cancer. Noted time point: pretreatment peripheral blood. Profiling relied on immunoSEQ multiplex PCR, and the TCRdb table lists in-frame clones only, not all of them. This sample has around 71,000 clones, with around four fifths found just once. The specimen was PBMCs, collected around atezolizumab (anti-PD-L1) treatment. The receptors shown here come from a man aged 40-49 years with urothelial cancer.

This sequence joins TRBV15 and TRBJ1-1, with D possibly TRBD1 on 6 matching bases. V was clipped by 0 bases and J by 5 bases, with 16 bases between them. Germline assignment: CDR1 LNHNV and CDR2 YYDKDF (reference sequence). The CDR3 has 16 residues. The CDR3 sequence is CATSREPLRGGTEAFF. For the CDR3, the DNA is TGTGCCACCAGCAGAGAACCCCTCAGGGGCGGGACTGAAGCTTTCTTT.

The chain employs TRBV4-2 and TRBJ2-3, with 7 positions matching TRBD2. Per germline, CDR1 LGHNA and CDR2 YNFKEQ. The CDR3 loop spans 17 amino acids. V was pared by 1 base and J by 6 bases, with 13 bases of the junction left unmatched. As DNA, the CDR3 is TGTGCCAGCAGCCAAGCCCATGGGACTACCACTCGGGATACGCAGTATTTT. Translating gives CASSQAHGTTTRDTQYF.

The chain joins TRBV6-5 to TRBJ2-7; tentatively, D is TRBD1 (6 bases). Trimming removed 5 bases from V and 1 base from J, with 9 bases in between. This CDR3 has 13 amino acids. Germline CDR1 is MNHEY and CDR2 is SVGAGI. The CDR3 region has the DNA TGTGCCAGCAGTCATGGACAGTCCTACGAGCAGTACTTC. This gives the protein CASSHGQSYEQYF.

The chain couples TRBV18 to TRBJ1-1, with a possible D match to TRBD1 (5 bases). The CDR3 is made up of 12 amino acids. Germline CDR1 KGHSH, CDR2 LQKENI. V was shortened by 6 bases and J by 4 bases, with 9 bases between the two germline ends. CDR3 sequence: CASSGGFTEAFF. In nucleotides, the CDR3 is TGTGCCAGCTCGGGGGGTTTCACTGAAGCTTTCTTT. Full variable domain (rest looked up from reference TRBV18 and TRBJ1-1): NAGVMQNPRHLVRRRGQEARLRCSPMKGHSHVYWYRQLPEEGLKFMVYLQKENIIDESGMPKERFSAEFPKEGPSILRIQQVVRGDSAAYFCASSGGFTEAFFGQGTRLTVV.

This clone is classed as medium-sized. V gene TRBV4-1 combines with J gene TRBJ1-1, with D hard to call. The CDR3 has 14 amino acids. V was clipped by 3 bases and J by 3 bases, with 11 bases between them. Germline CDR1 reads MGHRA; CDR2 reads YSYEKL. As DNA, the CDR3 is TGCGCCAGCAGCCAGTATACAGTGTACACTGAAGCTTTCTTT. Protein: CASSQYTVYTEAFF.

The chain joins TRBV4-1 to TRBJ1-5, with a weak D call TRBD1 (6 bases). The V gene's germline CDR1 is MGHRA and CDR2 YSYEKL. CDR3 size: 15 residues. The V end was cut by 0 bases, the J end by 6 bases, with 12 bases between. CDR3 in DNA: TGCGCCAGCAGCCAAGATAGGGGGAGGGCTCAGCCCCAGCATTTT. This codes for CASSQDRGRAQPQHF.

The chain combines TRBV2 with TRBJ2-4; TRBD1 matches at 9 bases. CDR3 length equals 11 residues. Losses at the gene ends were 5 bases for V and 14 bases for J; bases not matched to a gene: 4. Germline V gene data show CDR1 as SNHLY and CDR2 as FYNNEI. CDR3 protein: CASSQQGAEYF. In DNA, the CDR3 is TGTGCCAGCAGTCAACAGGGGGCGGAGTACTTC.

The J gene is TRBJ1-4, the V gene TRBV9, with a tentative D call TRBD1 (6 bases). The CDR3 spans 15 residues. Germline V CDR1 and CDR2: SGDLS, YYNGEE. Trimming left V 3 bases short and J 5 bases short, with 14 bases between. CDR3 bases: TGTGCCAGCAGCGCCTCAGGGGTACGCAATGAAAAACTGTTTTTT. This translates into CASSASGVRNEKLFF.

The genes are TRBV27 and TRBJ2-5; the match to TRBD2 covers 11 bases. CDR3 size: 17 residues. The ends lost 7 bases at V and 5 bases at J; junction bases unmatched: 15. Germline V gene lookup returns CDR1 MNHEY and CDR2 SMNVEV (reference sequence). CDR3 amino acids: CASTSRETSGMVETQYF. The CDR3 nucleotides read TGTGCCAGCACCTCCCGGGAGACTAGCGGGATGGTGGAGACCCAGTACTTC.

This sequence joins TRBV28 and TRBJ1-1; 8 positions match TRBD1. CDR1 and CDR2 from the germline V gene are MDHEN and SYDVKM. The J segment lost 2 bases and the V segment lost 5 bases, leaving 10 bases of the junction unmatched. CDR3 length: 16 amino acids. CDR3 nucleotide sequence: TGTGCCAGCAGTGCCCCCCCCGGACAGGGAAACACTGAAGCTTTCTTT. It encodes CASSAPPGQGNTEAFF.

The rearrangement joins TRBV9 to TRBJ1-3; TRBD1 matches at 12 bases. The J segment lost 4 bases and the V segment lost 3 bases, leaving 8 bases of the junction unmatched. Germline V gene data show CDR1 as SGDLS and CDR2 as YYNGEE. The CDR3 sequence is 17 residues long. The CDR3 nucleotides read TGTGCCAGCAGCGCCAAACGGGACAGGGGGCGCGGAAACACCATATATTTT. Amino acid sequence: CASSAKRDRGRGNTIYF. The full variable domain, rest sourced from reference TRBV9 and TRBJ1-3, is DSGVTQTPKHLITATGQRVTLRCSPRSGDLSVYWYQQSLDQGLQFLIQYYNGEERAKGNILERFSAQQFPDLHSELNLSSLELGDSALYFCASSAKRDRGRGNTIYFGEGSWLTVV.

This chain joins TRBV30 and TRBJ2-1; the match to TRBD2 covers 10 bases. V was clipped by 1 base and J by 3 bases; unmatched bases: 3. CDR3 length: 15 amino acids. Germline V gives CDR1 GTSNPN, CDR2 SVGIG (reference sequence). Here the CDR3 reads CAWSETSGYYNEQFF. DNA for the CDR3: TGTGCCTGGAGTGAGACTAGCGGGTACTACAATGAGCAGTTCTTC.

The V gene is TRBV5-5, the J gene TRBJ2-2; tentative D call: TRBD2 (5 bases). Germline V CDR1 and CDR2: SGHKS, YYEKEE (reference sequence). This CDR3 is 16 amino acids long. V was pared by 3 bases and J by 5 bases, with 17 bases between. CDR3 sequence: CASSSLGSAVTGELFF. CDR3 DNA sequence: TGTGCCAGCAGCTCTTTGGGATCAGCGGTTACCGGGGAGCTGTTTTTT.

The CDR3: CASSWGDRWGEQYF. The CDR3 DNA is TGTGCCAGCAGTTGGGGGGACAGGTGGGGCGAGCAGTACTTC. The gene calls are TRBV28 and TRBJ2-7, with TRBD1 identical over 8 bases. V trimming: 4 bases; J trimming: 6 bases; junction bases outside the gene matches: 8. The CDR3 runs 14 residues. In germline, CDR1 is MDHEN, CDR2 SYDVKM.

The rearrangement uses TRBV7-2 and TRBJ2-3, with D possibly being TRBD2 (6 bases). V lost 5 bases and J 5 bases, leaving 17 bases between the germline ends. CDR1 SGHTA and CDR2 FQGNSA come from the germline V gene. The CDR3 spans 15 residues. The CDR3 loop reads CASSPVGGRGDTQYF. The CDR3 nucleotides read TGTGCCAGCAGCCCCGTGGGGGGAAGGGGAGATACGCAGTATTTT.

V is TRBV2 and J is TRBJ2-7; possible D gene TRBD2, 5 bases. Trimming removed 8 bases from V and 2 bases from J, with 16 bases in between. Germline CDR1 is SNHLY and CDR2 is FYNNEI. The length of the CDR3 is 14 residues. CDR3 DNA sequence: TGTGCCAGCGGGCCGGACCTCGGGGCCTACGAGCAGTACTTC. Its translation: CASGPDLGAYEQYF.

This clone appeared a few times. This chain connects TRBV6-5 to TRBJ1-1, with D perhaps TRBD1 (6 bases). V was trimmed by 7 bases and J by 7 bases, leaving 10 bases between them. The CDR3 extends over 11 amino acids. Germline V gene sequence: CDR1 MNHEY, CDR2 SVGAGI. CDR3 residues: CASTGTSEAFF. Here the CDR3 DNA reads TGTGCCAGCACCGGGACAAGTGAAGCTTTCTTT.

The genes are TRBV6-5 and TRBJ1-2, with 9 bases matching TRBD1. V trimming: 6 bases; J trimming: 8 bases; junction bases outside the gene matches: 4. This CDR3 is built from 12 residues. Germline lookup yields CDR1 MNHEY and CDR2 SVGAGI. DNA for the CDR3: TGTGCCAGCAGGAGGACAGGGGAAGGCTACACCTTC. Its protein is CASRRTGEGYTF.

The V call is TRBV6-5, the J call TRBJ2-1; 9 bases are shared with TRBD1. There are 15 residues in the CDR3. Germline values: CDR1 MNHEY, CDR2 SVGAGI. With 1 base clipped from V and 9 bases from J, the junction kept 7 bases outside the gene matches. The CDR3 spells CASSYYVTGGSEQFF. The CDR3 DNA reads as TGTGCCAGCAGTTACTATGTGACAGGGGGTAGTGAGCAGTTCTTC.

The V and J genes are TRBV21-1 and TRBJ1-2; the tabulated D call, TRBD1, remains unverified against the DNA. TRBV21-1 is shown as a pseudogene. The CDR3 is 16 amino acids. DNA for the CDR3: TGTGCCAGCACTAGGGAGAGGACAGAACTAGGAAGGGGCTACACCTTC. This translates into CASTRERTELGRGYTF.

The rearrangement joins TRBV4-3 to TRBJ2-5; 9 positions agree with TRBD1. This CDR3 is built from 15 residues. Germline loops: CDR1 LGHNA, CDR2 YSLEER. V was clipped by 1 base and J by 5 bases; unmatched bases: 5. The CDR3 loop is CASSQGTGGMETQYF. CDR3 coding DNA: TGCGCCAGCAGCCAAGGTACAGGGGGCATGGAGACCCAGTACTTC.

The V and J genes are TRBV28 and TRBJ1-3; D perhaps matches TRBD1 (6 bases). Germline CDR1 and CDR2: MDHEN and SYDVKM. CDR3 size: 14 residues. V was shortened by 3 bases and J by 4 bases, with 10 bases between the two germline ends. The CDR3 coding sequence is TGTGCCAGCAGTTTGACAGGATCCGGAAACACCATATATTTT. Amino acid sequence: CASSLTGSGNTIYF.

The chain links TRBV7-2 to TRBJ2-7, with 7 bases lining up with TRBD1. Germline assignment: CDR1 SGHTA and CDR2 FQGNSA. V gave up 5 bases and J gave up 2 bases; unmatched junction bases: 6. This CDR3 contains 14 residues. The chain's CDR3 is CASSRDSGTYEQYF. For the CDR3, the DNA is TGTGCCAGCAGCCGGGACAGCGGAACCTACGAGCAGTACTTC.

The rearrangement links TRBV19 to TRBJ2-3, with D maybe TRBD2 (5 bases). Germline loops: CDR1 LNHDA, CDR2 SQIVND (reference sequence). V was trimmed by 6 bases and J by 4 bases, leaving 14 bases between them. This CDR3 has 14 residues. The CDR3 region is CASSVRRASDTQYF. DNA of the CDR3: TGTGCCAGTAGCGTCCGGCGGGCCTCAGATACGCAGTATTTT.

V gene TRBV4-3 combines with J gene TRBJ2-1, with 8 bases that match TRBD2. The germline V gene has CDR1 LGHNA and CDR2 YSLEER. V was pared by 0 bases and J by 7 bases, with 5 bases of the junction left unmatched. The CDR3 totals 15 residues. In nucleotides, the CDR3 is TGCGCCAGCAGCCAAGATCCTAGCGGGTTGAATGAGCAGTTCTTC. Protein product: CASSQDPSGLNEQFF.

This clone was detected a few times. This sequence joins TRBV28 and TRBJ1-2, with D possibly TRBD1 on 6 matching bases. V was trimmed by 4 bases and J by 4 bases, leaving 7 bases between them. Germline V lookup: CDR1 MDHEN, CDR2 SYDVKM. This CDR3 has 12 residues. CDR3 DNA: TGTGCCAGCAGTTCAGGGGTCTATGGCTACACCTTC. This gives the protein CASSSGVYGYTF.